This T cell receptor beta chain appears in the sequencing data of a study of cytomegalovirus exposure and HLA in healthy donors. CDR3 length: 15 residues. Deletions cut 2 bases from V and 8 bases from J, with 18 bases between. Germline CDR1 is KGHSH and CDR2 is LQKENI. The PCR made use of 60 Vbeta and 13 Jbeta primers. Assay: immunoSEQ multiplex PCR; the TCRdb copy retains only in-frame clones and omits some. The table records about 140,000 clones, about 80% of them present only once. The origin of this receptor is a middle-aged woman in good health and CMV-seronegative. The sample consisted of PBMCs. V and J are TRBV18 and TRBJ1-2; D gene ambiguous. DNA for the CDR3: TGTGCCAGCTCACCAGTACAGACCTTTGATTTGGGCTACACCTTC. It is translated as CASSPVQTFDLGYTF.